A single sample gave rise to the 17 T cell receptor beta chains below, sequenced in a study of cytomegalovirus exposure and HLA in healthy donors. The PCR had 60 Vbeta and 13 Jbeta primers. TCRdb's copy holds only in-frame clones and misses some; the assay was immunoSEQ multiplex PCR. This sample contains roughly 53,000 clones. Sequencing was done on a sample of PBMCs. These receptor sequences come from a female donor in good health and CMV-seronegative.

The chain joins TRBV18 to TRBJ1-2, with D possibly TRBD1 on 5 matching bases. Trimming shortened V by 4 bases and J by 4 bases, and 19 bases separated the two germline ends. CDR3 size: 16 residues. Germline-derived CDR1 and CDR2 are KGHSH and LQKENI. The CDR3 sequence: CASSLKGGGSGYGYTF. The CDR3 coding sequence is TGTGCCAGCTCACTCAAAGGTGGGGGGTCTGGCTATGGCTACACCTTC.

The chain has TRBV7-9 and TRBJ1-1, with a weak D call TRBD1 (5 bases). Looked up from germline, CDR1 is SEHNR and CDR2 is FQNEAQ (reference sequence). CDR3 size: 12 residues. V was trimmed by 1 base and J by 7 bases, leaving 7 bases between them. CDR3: CASSLVRVEAFF. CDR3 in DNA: TGTGCCAGCAGCTTAGTCAGGGTTGAAGCTTTCTTT.

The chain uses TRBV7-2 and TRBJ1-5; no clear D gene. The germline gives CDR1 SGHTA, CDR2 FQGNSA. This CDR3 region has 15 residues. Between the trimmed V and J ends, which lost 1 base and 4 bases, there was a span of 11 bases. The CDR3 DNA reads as TGTGCCAGCAGCTTAGTCAGCGGGCGGAATCAGCCCCAGCATTTT. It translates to CASSLVSGRNQPQHF.

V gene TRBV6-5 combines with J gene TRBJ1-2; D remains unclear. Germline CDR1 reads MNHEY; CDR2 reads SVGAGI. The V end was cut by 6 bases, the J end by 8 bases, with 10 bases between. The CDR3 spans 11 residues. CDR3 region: CASRREEGYTF. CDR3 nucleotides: TGTGCCAGCAGGCGGGAAGAGGGCTACACCTTC.

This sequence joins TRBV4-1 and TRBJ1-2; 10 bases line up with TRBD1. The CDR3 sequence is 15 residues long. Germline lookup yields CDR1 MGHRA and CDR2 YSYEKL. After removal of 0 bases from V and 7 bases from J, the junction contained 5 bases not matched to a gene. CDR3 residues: CASSQEGTGVSGYTF. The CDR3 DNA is TGCGCCAGCAGCCAAGAAGGGACAGGGGTCTCTGGCTACACCTTC.

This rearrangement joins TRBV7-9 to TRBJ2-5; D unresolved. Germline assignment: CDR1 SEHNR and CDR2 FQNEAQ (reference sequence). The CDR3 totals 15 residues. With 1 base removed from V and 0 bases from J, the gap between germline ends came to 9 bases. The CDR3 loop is CASSLGVTNQETQYF. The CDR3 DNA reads TGTGCCAGCAGCTTAGGTGTGACAAACCAAGAGACCCAGTACTTC.

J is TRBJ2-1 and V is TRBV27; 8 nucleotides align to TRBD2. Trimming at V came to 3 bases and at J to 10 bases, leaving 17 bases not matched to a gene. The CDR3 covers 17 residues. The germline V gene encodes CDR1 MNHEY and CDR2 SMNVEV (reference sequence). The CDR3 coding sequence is TGTGCCAGCAGTTTCCCCTCCGGGACTAGGGCCCTGGGAGAGCAGTTCTTC. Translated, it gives CASSFPSGTRALGEQFF.

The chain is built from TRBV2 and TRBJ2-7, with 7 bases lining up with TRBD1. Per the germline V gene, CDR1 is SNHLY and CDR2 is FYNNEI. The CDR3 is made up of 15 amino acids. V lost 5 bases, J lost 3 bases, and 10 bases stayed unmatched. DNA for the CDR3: TGTGCCAGCAGTACCGGGACAGCCTCTTTCTACGAGCAGTACTTC. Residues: CASSTGTASFYEQYF.

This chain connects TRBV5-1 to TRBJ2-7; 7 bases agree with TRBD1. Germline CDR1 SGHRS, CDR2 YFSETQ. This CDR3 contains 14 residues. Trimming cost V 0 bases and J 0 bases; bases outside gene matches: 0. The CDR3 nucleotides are TGCGCCAGCAGCTTGGAGGGGGCCTCCTACGAGCAGTACTTC. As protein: CASSLEGASYEQYF. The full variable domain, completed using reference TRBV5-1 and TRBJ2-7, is KAGVTQTPRYLIKTRGQQVTLSCSPISGHRSVSWYQQTPGQGLQFLFEYFSETQRNKGNFPGRFSGRQFSNSRSEMNVSTLELGDSALYLCASSLEGASYEQYFGPGTRLTVT.

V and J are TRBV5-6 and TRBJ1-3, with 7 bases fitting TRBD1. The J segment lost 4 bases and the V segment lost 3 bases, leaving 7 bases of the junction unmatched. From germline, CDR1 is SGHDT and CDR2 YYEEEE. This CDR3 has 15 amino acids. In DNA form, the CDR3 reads TGTGCCAGCAGCTCCCGACAGGGCCGGGGAAACACCATATATTTT. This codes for CASSSRQGRGNTIYF.

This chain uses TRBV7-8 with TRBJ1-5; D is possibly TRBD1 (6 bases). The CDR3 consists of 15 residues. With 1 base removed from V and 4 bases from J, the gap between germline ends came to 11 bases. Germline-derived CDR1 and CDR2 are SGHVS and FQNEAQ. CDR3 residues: CASSLVPRGNQPQHF. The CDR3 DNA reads TGTGCCAGCAGCTTAGTACCCAGGGGAAATCAGCCCCAGCATTTT.

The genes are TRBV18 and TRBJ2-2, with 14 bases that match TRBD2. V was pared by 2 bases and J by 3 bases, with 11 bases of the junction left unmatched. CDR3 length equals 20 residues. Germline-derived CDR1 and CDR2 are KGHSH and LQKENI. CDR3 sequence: CASSPRAGLAGAKDTGELFF. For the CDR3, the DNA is TGTGCCAGCTCACCAAGAGCGGGACTAGCGGGAGCGAAGGACACCGGGGAGCTGTTTTTT.

Here the CDR3 reads CASSARLGNTIYF. In nucleotides, the CDR3 is TGTGCCAGCAGCGCGAGACTTGGAAACACCATATATTTT. The chain links TRBV9 to TRBJ1-3; D remains ambiguous. CDR1 and CDR2 from the germline V gene are SGDLS and YYNGEE. V dropped 3 bases and J dropped 3 bases, with 7 bases sitting between them. This CDR3 region has 13 residues.

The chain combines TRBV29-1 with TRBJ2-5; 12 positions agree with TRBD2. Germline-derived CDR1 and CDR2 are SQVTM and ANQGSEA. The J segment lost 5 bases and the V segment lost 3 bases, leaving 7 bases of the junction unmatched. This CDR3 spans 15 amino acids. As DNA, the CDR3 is TGCAGCGTTGATGGGCTAGCGGGAGGGGGGGAGACCCAGTACTTC. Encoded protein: CSVDGLAGGGETQYF. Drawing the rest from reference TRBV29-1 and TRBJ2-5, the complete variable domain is SAVISQKPSRDICQRGTSLTIQCQVDSQVTMMFWYRQQPGQSLTLIATANQGSEATYESGFVIDKFPISRPNLTFSTLTVSNMSPEDSSIYLCSVDGLAGGGETQYFGPGTRLLVL.

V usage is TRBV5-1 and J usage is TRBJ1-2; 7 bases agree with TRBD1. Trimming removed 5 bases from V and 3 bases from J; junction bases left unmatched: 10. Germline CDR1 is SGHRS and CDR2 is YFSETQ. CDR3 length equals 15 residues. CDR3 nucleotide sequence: TGCGCCAGCAGTCGGGGGACAGAGTCCTACTATGGCTACACCTTC. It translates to CASSRGTESYYGYTF.

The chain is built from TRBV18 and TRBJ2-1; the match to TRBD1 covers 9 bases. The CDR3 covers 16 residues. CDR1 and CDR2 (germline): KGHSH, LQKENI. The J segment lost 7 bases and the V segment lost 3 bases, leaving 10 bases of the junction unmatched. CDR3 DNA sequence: TGTGCCAGCTCACCGCCCGACAGGGGGTCAAGGAATGAGCAGTTCTTC. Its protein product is CASSPPDRGSRNEQFF. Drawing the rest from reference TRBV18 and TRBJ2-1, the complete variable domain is NAGVMQNPRHLVRRRGQEARLRCSPMKGHSHVYWYRQLPEEGLKFMVYLQKENIIDESGMPKERFSAEFPKEGPSILRIQQVVRGDSAAYFCASSPPDRGSRNEQFFGPGTRLTVL.

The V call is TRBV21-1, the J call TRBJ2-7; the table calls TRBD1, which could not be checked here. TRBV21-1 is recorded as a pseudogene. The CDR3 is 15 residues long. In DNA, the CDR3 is TGTGCCAGCAGCAAAACGAGACAGGGGGCCGACGAGCAGTACTTC. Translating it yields CASSKTRQGADEQYF.